This T cell receptor (beta chain) was recorded in a study of T cell repertoires in cytomegalovirus infection. General study points: HLA-C-restricted, CMV-specific TCR beta clonotypes were dominant ex vivo. Summed frequency of public TCR beta families distinguished CMV carriers with the relevant HLA.

Germline loops: CDR1 SGHVS, CDR2 FQNEAQ. CDR3 size: 14 residues. Trimming stripped 6 bases from V and 5 bases from J, with 14 bases between. Worth noting for this clonotype: Its antigen remains unknown.

MiXCR, run by TCRdb on the reads, gives a single entry per CDR3 protein. The data show more than 65,000 distinct CDR3 sequences, under 55% seen once. The source was CD8+ T cells from cultured PBMCs, collected from culture after CMV antigen stimulation. This sequence was found in a human donor in good health (CMV status not recorded). Some clones in this sample may be carry-over from other donors' samples. The rearrangement links TRBV7-8 to TRBJ2-1; D possibly corresponds to TRBD1 (6 bases). The CDR3 reads CASRGRDTHNEQFF. DNA for the CDR3: TGTGCCAGCAGGGGAAGGGACACACACAATGAGCAGTTCTTC.